This T cell receptor beta chain appears in the sequencing data of a study of blood T cell repertoires in COVID-19. On the study more broadly: PBMCs, B-cell-depleted T cells, or T cells provided the cDNA or gDNA that made up the material.

In the original analysis: Nucleated cell counts were estimated from reference gene primer amplification. Libraries were prepared by immunoSEQ multiplex PCR; TCRdb keeps only in-frame clonotypes and omits some of them. Clonal size and the V and J genes are those of that table, whereas D and trimming came from the DNA. The sample lists 130,000 to 150,000 clones; about four fifths were seen once. The CDR3 has 13 amino acids. V was cut by 3 bases and J by 10 bases, with 15 bases left in between. Germline CDR1 is MNHNS and CDR2 is SASEGT. This clone is a singleton in its sample. The rearrangement links TRBV6-1 to TRBJ1-2; D remains ambiguous. This clonotype was obtained from a human donor in a cohort sampled during active COVID-19. What was sequenced was peripheral blood. CDR3 nucleotide sequence: TGTGCCAGCAGTGACCCCCCCGACACCTTCTACACCTTC. It yields the protein CASSDPPDTFYTF.